This T cell receptor (beta chain) was obtained from a study of T cells in localized non-small cell lung cancer. Trimming took off 11 bases at V and 1 base at J, with 19 bases between the two ends. Germline CDR1 reads MDHEN; CDR2 reads SYDVKM. This CDR3 is built from 15 residues. Clones were read by immunoSEQ multiplex PCR, and TCRdb kept only the in-frame ones, dropping some. The table lists around 41,000 clones, 91% of them singletons. The chain employs TRBV28 and TRBJ2-3, with TRBD2 as a possible D gene (5 bases). The sequencing used PBMCs, collected before any cancer treatment. The source of this sequence is a woman aged 40-69 years with stage II lung adenocarcinoma. CDR3: CAAGGRAGGTDTQYF. Written as DNA, the CDR3 is TGTGCCGCTGGAGGAAGGGCCGGGGGCACAGATACGCAGTATTTT.